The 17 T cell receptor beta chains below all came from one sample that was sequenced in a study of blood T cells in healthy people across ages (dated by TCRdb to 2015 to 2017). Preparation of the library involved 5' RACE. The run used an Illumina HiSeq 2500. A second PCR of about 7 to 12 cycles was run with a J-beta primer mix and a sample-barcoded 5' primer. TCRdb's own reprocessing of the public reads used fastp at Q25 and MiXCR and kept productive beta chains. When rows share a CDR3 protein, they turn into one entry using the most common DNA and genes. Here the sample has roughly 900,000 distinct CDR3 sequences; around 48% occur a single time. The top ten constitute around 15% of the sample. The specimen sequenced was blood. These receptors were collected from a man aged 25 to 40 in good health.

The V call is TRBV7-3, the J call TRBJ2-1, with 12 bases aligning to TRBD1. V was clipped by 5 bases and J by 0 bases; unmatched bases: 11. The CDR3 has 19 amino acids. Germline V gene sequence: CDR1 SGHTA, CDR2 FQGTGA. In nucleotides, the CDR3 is TGTGCCAGCAGCGGGACAGGGGGCTCTCTTACGAGCTCCTACAATGAGCAGTTCTTC. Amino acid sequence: CASSGTGGSLTSSYNEQFF. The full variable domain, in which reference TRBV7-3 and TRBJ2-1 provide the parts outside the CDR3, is GAGVSQTPSNKVTEKGKYVELRCDPISGHTALYWYRQSLGQGPEFLIYFQGTGAADDSGLPNDRFFAVRPEGSVSTLKIQRTERGDSAVYLCASSGTGGSLTSSYNEQFFGPGTRLTVL.

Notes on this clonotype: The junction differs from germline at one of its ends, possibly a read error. The chain's CDR3 is CASRRVGQVNTGAFF. The CDR3 bases are TGTGCCAGCAGGCGAGTAGGGCAGGTGAACACTGGAGCTTTCTTT. This chain links TRBV12-3 or TRBV12-4 with TRBJ1-1; D is ambiguous. There are 15 residues in the CDR3.

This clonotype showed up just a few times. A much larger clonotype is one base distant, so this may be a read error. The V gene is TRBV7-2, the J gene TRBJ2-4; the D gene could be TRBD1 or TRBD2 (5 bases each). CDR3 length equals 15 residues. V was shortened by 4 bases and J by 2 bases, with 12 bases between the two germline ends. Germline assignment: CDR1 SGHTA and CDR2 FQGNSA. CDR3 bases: TGTGCCAGCAGCTCCGCCGGGGCCCCCAAAAACATTCAGTACTTC. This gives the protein CASSSAGAPKNIQYF.

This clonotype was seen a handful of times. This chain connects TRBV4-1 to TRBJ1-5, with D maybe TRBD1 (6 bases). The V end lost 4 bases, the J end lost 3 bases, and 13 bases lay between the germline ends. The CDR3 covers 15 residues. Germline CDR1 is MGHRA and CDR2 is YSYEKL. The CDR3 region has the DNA TGCGCCAGCAGCCTTACCCCAGGGGACAATCAGCCCCAGCATTTT. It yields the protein CASSLTPGDNQPQHF.

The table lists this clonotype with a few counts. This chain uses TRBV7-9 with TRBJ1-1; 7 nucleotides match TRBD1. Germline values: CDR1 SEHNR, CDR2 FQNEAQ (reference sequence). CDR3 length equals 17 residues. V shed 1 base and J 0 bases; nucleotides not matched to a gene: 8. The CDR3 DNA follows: TGTGCCAGCAGCTTAGGGTTGACAGGGTATATGAACACTGAAGCTTTCTTT. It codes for CASSLGLTGYMNTEAFF.

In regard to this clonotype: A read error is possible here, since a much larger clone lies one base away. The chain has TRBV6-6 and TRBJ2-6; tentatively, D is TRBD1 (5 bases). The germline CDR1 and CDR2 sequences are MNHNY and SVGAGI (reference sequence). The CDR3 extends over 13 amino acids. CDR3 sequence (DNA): TGTGTCAGCATCGACAGCGGGGCCAACGTCCTGACTTTC. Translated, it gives CVSIDSGANVLTF.

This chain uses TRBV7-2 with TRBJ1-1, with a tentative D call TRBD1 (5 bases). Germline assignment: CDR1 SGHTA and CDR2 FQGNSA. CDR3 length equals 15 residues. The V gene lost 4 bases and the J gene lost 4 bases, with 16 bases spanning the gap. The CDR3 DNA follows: TGTGCCAGCAGCTCCCGATCTCGGGGCGTCACTGAAGCTTTCTTT. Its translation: CASSSRSRGVTEAFF.

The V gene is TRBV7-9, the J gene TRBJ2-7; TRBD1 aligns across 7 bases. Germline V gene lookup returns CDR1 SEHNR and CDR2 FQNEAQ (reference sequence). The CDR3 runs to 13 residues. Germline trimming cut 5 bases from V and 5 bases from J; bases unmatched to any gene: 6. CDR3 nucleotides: TGTGCCAGCAGCCCAGGACAGGCCAACGAGCAGTACTTC. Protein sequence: CASSPGQANEQYF.

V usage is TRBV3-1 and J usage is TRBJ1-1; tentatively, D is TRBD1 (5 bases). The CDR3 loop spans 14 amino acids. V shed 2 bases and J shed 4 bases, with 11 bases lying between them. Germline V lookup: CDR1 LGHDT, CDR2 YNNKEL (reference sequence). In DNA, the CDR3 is TGTGCCAGCAGCCAACAGGGTACAGGCACTGAAGCTTTCTTT. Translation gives CASSQQGTGTEAFF.

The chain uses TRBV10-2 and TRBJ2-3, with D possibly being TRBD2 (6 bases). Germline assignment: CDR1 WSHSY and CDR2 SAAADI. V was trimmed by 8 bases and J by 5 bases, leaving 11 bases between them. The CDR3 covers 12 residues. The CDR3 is CASGGSKDTQYF. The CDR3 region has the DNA TGCGCCAGCGGGGGGTCAAAAGATACGCAGTATTTT.

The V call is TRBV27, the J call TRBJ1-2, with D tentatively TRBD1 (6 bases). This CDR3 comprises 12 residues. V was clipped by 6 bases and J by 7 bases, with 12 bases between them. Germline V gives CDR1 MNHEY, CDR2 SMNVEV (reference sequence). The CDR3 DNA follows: TGTGCCAGCAGGTTCACAGGGAGTGGCTACACCTTC. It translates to CASRFTGSGYTF.

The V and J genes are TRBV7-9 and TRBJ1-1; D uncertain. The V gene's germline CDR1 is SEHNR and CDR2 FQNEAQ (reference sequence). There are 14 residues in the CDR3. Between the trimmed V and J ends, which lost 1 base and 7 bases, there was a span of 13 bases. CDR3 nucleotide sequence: TGTGCCAGCAGCTTAGAACGGCCACGGGATGAAGCTTTCTTT. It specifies CASSLERPRDEAFF.

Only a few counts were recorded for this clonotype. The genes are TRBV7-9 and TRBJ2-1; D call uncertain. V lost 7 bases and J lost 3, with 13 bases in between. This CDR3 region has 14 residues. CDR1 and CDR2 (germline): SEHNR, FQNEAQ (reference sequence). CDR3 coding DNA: TGTGCCAGCAAAGATGGCGAATTCTACAATGAGCAGTTCTTC. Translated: CASKDGEFYNEQFF.

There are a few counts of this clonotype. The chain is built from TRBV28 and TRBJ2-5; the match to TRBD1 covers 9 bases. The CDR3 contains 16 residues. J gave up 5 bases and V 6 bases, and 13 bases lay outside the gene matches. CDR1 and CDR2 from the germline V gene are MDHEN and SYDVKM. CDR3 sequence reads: CASRSNRGRFYETQYF. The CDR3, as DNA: TGTGCCAGCAGATCTAACAGGGGGCGGTTTTATGAGACCCAGTACTTC.

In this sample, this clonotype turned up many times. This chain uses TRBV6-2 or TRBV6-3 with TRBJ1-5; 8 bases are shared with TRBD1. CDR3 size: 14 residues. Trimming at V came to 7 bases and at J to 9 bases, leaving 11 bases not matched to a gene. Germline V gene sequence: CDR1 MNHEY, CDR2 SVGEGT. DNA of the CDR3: TGTGCCAGCAACACAGGGACAGGCGGGATGCCCCAGCATTTT. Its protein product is CASNTGTGGMPQHF.

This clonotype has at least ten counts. The CDR3 sequence is CASSPRVLNNEQFF. CDR3 coding DNA: TGTGCCAGCAGTCCCAGGGTACTCAACAATGAGCAGTTCTTC. V is TRBV12-3 or TRBV12-4 and J is TRBJ2-1; D possibly corresponds to TRBD1 (5 bases). The CDR3 length is 14 residues. V gave up 5 bases and J gave up 5 bases, with 13 bases separating them.

This CDR3 reads CASSVAGDGPPQHF. CDR3 nucleotides: TGTGCCAGCAGCGTAGCAGGGGACGGTCCGCCCCAGCATTTT. The gene calls are TRBV9 and TRBJ1-5, with a weak D call TRBD1 (6 bases). This CDR3 contains 14 residues. Trimming shortened V by 0 bases and J by 9 bases, and 13 bases separated the two germline ends. Germline lookup yields CDR1 SGDLS and CDR2 YYNGEE.